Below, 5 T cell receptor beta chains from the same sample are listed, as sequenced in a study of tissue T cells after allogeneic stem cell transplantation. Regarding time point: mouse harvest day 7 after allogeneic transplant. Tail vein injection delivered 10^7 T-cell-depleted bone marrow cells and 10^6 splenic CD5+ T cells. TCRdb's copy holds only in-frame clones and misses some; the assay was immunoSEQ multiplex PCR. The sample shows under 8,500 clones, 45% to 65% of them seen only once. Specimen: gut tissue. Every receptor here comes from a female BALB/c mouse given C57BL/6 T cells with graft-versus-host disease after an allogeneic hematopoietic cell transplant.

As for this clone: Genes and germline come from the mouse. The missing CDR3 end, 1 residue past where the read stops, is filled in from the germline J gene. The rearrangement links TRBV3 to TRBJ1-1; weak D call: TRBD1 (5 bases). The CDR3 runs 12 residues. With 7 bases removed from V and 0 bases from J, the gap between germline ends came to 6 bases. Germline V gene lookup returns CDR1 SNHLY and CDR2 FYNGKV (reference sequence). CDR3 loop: CASKGTNTEVFF. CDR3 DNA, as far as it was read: TGTGCCAGCAAGGGGACAAACACAGAAGTCTTC.

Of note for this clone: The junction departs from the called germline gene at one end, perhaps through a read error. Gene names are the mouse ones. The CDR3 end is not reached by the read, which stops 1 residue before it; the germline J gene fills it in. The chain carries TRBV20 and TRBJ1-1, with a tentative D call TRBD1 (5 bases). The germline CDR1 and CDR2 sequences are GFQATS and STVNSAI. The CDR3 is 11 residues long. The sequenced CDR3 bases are TGTGGTGCCTACAGGAACCCAGAAGTCTTC. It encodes CGAYRNPEVF. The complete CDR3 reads CGAYRNPEVFF.

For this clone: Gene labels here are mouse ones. CDR3 protein: CASSLPGQKYEQYF. The sequenced CDR3 bases are TGTGCCAGCAGCCTGCCGGGACAGAAATATGAACAGTAC. The chain uses TRBV3 and TRBJ2-7; 7 bases agree with TRBD1. The CDR3 extends 1 residue past the end of the read, so its final part is completed from the germline J gene. Germline V gene sequence: CDR1 SNHLY, CDR2 FYNGKV (reference sequence). The CDR3 covers 14 residues. V shed 5 bases and J 4 bases; nucleotides not matched to a gene: 8.

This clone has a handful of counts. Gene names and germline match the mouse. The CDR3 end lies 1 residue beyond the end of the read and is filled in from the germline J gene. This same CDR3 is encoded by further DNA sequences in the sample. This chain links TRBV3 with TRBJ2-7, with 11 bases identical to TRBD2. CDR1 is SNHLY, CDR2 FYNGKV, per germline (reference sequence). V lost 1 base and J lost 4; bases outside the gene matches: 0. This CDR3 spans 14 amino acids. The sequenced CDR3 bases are TGTGCCAGCAGCTTAGGGACTGGGGGGTATGAACAGTAC. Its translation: CASSLGTGGYEQY. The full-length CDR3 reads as CASSLGTGGYEQYF.

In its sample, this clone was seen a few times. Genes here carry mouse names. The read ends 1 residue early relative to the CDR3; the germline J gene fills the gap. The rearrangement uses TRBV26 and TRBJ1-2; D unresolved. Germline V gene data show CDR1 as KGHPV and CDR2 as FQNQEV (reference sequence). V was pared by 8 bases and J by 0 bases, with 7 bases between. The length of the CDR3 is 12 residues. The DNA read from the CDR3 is TGTGCCAGCGGTCATGCAAACTCCGACTACACC. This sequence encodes CASGHANSDYT. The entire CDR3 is CASGHANSDYTF.